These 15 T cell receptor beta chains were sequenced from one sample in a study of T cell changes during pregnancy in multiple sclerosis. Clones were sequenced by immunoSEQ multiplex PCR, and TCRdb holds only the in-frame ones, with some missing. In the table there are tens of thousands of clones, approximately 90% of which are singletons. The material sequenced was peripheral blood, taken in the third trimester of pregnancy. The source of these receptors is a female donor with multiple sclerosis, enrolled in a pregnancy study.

CDR3 protein: CASSRGGIHGYTF. The DNA of the CDR3 is TGTGCCAGCAGCCGGGGGGGGATCCATGGCTACACCTTC. The chain carries TRBV14 and TRBJ1-2, with a possible D match to TRBD1 (5 bases). V was cut by 4 bases and J by 6 bases, with 12 bases left in between. The CDR3 totals 13 residues. Germline assignment: CDR1 SGHDN and CDR2 FVKESK.

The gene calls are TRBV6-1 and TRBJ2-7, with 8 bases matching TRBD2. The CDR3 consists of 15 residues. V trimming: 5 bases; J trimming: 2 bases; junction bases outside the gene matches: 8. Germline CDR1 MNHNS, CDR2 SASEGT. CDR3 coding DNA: TGTGCCAGCAGTTCTCCCGGGACTAGGGCCTACGAGCAGTACTTC. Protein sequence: CASSSPGTRAYEQYF.

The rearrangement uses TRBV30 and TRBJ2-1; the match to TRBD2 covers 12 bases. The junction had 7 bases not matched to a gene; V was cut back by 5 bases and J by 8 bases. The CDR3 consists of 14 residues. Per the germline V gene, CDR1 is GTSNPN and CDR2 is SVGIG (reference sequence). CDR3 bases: TGTGCCTGGCAGACTAGCGGGAGTATCCATGAGCAGTTCTTC. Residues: CAWQTSGSIHEQFF.

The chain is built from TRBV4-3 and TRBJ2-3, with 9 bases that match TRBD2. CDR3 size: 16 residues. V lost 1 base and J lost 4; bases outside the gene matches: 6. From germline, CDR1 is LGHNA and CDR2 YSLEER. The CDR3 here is CASSQATLAGADTQYF. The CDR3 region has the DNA TGCGCCAGCAGCCAAGCGACTTTAGCGGGAGCAGATACGCAGTATTTT.

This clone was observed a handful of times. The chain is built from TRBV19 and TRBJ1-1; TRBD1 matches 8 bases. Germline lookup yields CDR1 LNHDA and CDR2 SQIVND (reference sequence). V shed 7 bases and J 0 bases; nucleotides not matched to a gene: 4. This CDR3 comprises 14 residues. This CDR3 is CASTSDRVNTEAFF. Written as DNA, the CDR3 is TGTGCCAGTACCTCGGACAGGGTGAACACTGAAGCTTTCTTT.

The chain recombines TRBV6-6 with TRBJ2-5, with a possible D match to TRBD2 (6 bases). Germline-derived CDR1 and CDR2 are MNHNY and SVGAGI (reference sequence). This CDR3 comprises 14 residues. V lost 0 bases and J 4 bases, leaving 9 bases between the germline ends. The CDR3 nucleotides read TGTGCCAGCAGTTACTCCCCCGGGAGAGAGACCCAGTACTTC. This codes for CASSYSPGRETQYF.

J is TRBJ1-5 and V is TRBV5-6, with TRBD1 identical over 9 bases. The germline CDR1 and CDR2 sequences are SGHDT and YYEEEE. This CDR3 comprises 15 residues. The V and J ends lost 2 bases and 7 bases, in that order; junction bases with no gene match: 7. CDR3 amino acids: CASSFGWTGAQPQHF. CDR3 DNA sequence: TGTGCCAGCAGCTTTGGGTGGACAGGGGCACAGCCCCAGCATTTT.

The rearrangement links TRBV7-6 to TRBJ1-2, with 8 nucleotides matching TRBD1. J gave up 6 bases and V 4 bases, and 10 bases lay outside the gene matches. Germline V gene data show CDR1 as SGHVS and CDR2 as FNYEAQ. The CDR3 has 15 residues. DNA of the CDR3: TGTGCCAGCAGCTCCTCCGGGACAGGAACTCATGGCTACACCTTC. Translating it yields CASSSSGTGTHGYTF. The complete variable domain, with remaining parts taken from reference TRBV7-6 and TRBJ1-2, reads GAGVSQSPRYKVTKRGQDVALRCDPISGHVSLYWYRQALGQGPEFLTYFNYEAQQDKSGLPNDRFSAERPEGSISTLTIQRTEQRDSAMYRCASSSSGTGTHGYTFGSGTRLTVV.

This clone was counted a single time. The CDR3 DNA reads as TGTGCCAGTAGCATTGACAGGGTAGGCCAGCCCCAGCATTTT. This translates into CASSIDRVGQPQHF. V gene TRBV19 combines with J gene TRBJ1-5; 7 bases are shared with TRBD1. The CDR3 covers 14 residues. Germline CDR1 and CDR2: LNHDA and SQIVND (reference sequence). J lost 7 bases, V lost 6 bases, and 9 bases had no gene match.

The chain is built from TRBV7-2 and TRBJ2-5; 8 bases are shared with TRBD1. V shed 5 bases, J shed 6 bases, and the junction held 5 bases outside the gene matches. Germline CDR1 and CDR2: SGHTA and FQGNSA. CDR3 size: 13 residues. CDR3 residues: CASSPRGQQTQYF. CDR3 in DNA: TGTGCCAGCAGCCCCAGGGGGCAGCAGACCCAGTACTTC.

The CDR3 here is CASTDTGEGIGYTF. The DNA for the CDR3 is TGTGCCAGTACTGACACAGGGGAAGGTATTGGCTACACCTTC. The chain joins TRBV19 to TRBJ1-2; 7 bases agree with TRBD1. There are 14 residues in the CDR3. V lost 7 bases, J lost 7 bases, and 12 bases stayed unmatched. Per germline, CDR1 LNHDA and CDR2 SQIVND (reference sequence).

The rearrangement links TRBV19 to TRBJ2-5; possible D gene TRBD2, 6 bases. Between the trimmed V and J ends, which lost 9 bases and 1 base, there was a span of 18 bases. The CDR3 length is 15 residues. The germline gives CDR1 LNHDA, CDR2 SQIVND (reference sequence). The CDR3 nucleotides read TGTGCCAGCCAATCCGGCGGGGCCGGCCAAGAGACCCAGTACTTC. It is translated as CASQSGGAGQETQYF.

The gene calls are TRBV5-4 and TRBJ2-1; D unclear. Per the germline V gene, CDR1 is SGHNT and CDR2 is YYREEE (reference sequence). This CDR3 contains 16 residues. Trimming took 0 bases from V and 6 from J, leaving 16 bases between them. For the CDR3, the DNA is TGTGCCAGCAGCTTGGAATCCCCAACCACTGGCAATGAGCAGTTCTTC. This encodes CASSLESPTTGNEQFF.

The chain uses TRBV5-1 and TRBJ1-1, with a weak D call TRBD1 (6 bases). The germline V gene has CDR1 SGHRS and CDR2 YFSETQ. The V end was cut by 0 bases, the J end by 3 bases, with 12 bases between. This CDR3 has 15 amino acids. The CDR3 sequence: CASSLAEQGDTEAFF. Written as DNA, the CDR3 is TGCGCCAGCAGCTTGGCCGAACAGGGAGACACTGAAGCTTTCTTT.

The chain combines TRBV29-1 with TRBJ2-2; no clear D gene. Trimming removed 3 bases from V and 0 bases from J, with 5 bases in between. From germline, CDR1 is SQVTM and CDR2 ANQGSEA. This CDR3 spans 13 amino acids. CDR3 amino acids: CSVDLTNTGELFF. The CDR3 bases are TGCAGCGTTGATCTAACGAACACCGGGGAGCTGTTTTTT.